The clone carrying this T cell receptor (beta chain) has a handful of counts. This sample is drawn from a study of blood T cell repertoires in COVID-19. Background on the study: Researchers got acute and convalescent COVID-19 samples from the United States, Italy and Spain.

The germline V gene encodes CDR1 MNHEY and CDR2 SVGAGI. CDR3 size: 15 residues. With 0 bases clipped from V and 2 bases from J, the junction kept 2 bases outside the gene matches. As handled by the study authors: Estimates of nucleated cell counts were drawn from the amplification of reference gene primers. TCRdb's copy holds only in-frame clones and misses some; the assay was immunoSEQ multiplex PCR. The V and J calls and clone size come from that table; D and trimming were worked out from the DNA. In the table there are nearly 200,000 clones, approximately 82% of which are singletons. The gene calls are TRBV6-5 and TRBJ2-7; TRBD1 aligns across 9 bases. The sample consisted of peripheral blood. This clonotype was obtained from a human donor with acute or convalescent COVID-19. The donor label of this sample is uncertain. This chain's CDR3 is CASSYSTGGPYEQYF. The CDR3 coding sequence is TGTGCCAGCAGTTACTCGACAGGGGGACCCTACGAGCAGTACTTC.